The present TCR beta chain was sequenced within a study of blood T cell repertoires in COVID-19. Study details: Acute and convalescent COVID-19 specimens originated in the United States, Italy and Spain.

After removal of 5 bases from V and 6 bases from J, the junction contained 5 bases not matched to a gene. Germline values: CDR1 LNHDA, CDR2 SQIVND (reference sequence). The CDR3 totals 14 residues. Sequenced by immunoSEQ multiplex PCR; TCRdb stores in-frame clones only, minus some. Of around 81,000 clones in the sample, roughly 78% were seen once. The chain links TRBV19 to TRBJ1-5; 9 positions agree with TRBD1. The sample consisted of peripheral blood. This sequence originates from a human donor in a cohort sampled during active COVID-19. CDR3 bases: TGTGCCAGTAGTTTGGGACAGGGAGGTCAGCCCCAGCATTTT. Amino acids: CASSLGQGGQPQHF.